This entry concerns a single T cell receptor beta chain. These data are taken from a study of control samples from healthy donors and cancer patients. Clones were sequenced by immunoSEQ multiplex PCR, and TCRdb holds only the in-frame ones, with some missing. Its clone listing holds roughly 190,000 clones. V was trimmed by 4 bases and J by 5 bases, leaving 17 bases between them. The germline gives CDR1 SGHTA, CDR2 FQGNSA. This CDR3 spans 15 amino acids. This TCR derives from a woman aged 25 to 39 in good health. The gene calls are TRBV7-2 and TRBJ2-5, with D possibly matching TRBD1 (6 bases). Sequenced material: blood. The CDR3 coding sequence is TGTGCCAGCAGCTGGGACGGACAGACTTTCGAGACCCAGTACTTC. As protein: CASSWDGQTFETQYF.